The 5 T cell receptor beta chains in this list originate from one sample, sequenced in a study of regulatory T cells in long-lasting Graves disease. The TCR beta library used iRepertoire HTBI primers with Arm-PCR amplification of CDR3. TCRdb re-called the multiplex PCR reads through MiXCR, storing one row per CDR3 protein. The data contain 560,000 or so distinct CDR3 sequences, 15% to 20% of them seen just once; the ten biggest clones take up approximately 12%. Time point described: newly diagnosed GD, antithyroid drugs for less than 3 months. TCR sequences were obtained from RNA taken from PBMCs. These same data were also listed under a study on T cells in Graves' hyperthyroidism and ophthalmopathy.

Sequenced here: peripheral blood mononuclear cells (PBMCs), sampled at new diagnosis, from a patient treated with antithyroid drugs. The receptors were sampled from a young man with Graves disease.

This clonotype showed up just a few times. One junction end disagrees with the germline gene, perhaps due to a read error. The chain joins TRBV11-2 to TRBJ2-7; D gene uncertain. This CDR3 has 12 residues. Germline CDR1 is SGHAT and CDR2 is FQNNGV. CDR3 loop: CASSLDSPRQYF. For the CDR3, the DNA is TGTGCCAGCAGCCTAGACTCCCCTCGGCAGTACTTC.

The V and J genes are TRBV7-2 and TRBJ2-7, with 10 bases matching TRBD1. This CDR3 comprises 16 residues. CDR1 is SGHTA and CDR2 is FQGNSA in the germline V gene. With V trimmed by 1 base and J by 2 bases, 5 bases remained unmatched. This CDR3 reads CASSLDGTGVAYEQYF. CDR3 nucleotide sequence: TGTGCCAGCAGCTTAGATGGGACAGGGGTTGCCTACGAGCAGTACTTC.

At least ten counts were recorded for this clonotype. The rearrangement joins TRBV3-1 to TRBJ1-1, with a weak D call TRBD1 (5 bases). V was cut by 1 base and J by 2 bases, with 14 bases left in between. Germline V gene lookup returns CDR1 LGHDT and CDR2 YNNKEL (reference sequence). The CDR3 is made up of 16 amino acids. As DNA, the CDR3 is TGTGCCAGCAGCCAAGGGGGGGGAAACAGAAACACTGAAGCTTTCTTT. It is translated as CASSQGGGNRNTEAFF.

The V and J genes are TRBV27 and TRBJ2-1, with TRBD2 matching 7 bases. The V and J ends lost 6 bases and 4 bases, in that order; junction bases with no gene match: 18. The CDR3 is 18 amino acids. In germline, CDR1 is MNHEY, CDR2 SMNVEV (reference sequence). The CDR3 DNA sequence: TGTGCCAGCAGGAATCGGAGCGGGACCTCTCACACGTACAATGAGCAGTTCTTC. Translating it yields CASRNRSGTSHTYNEQFF.

This clonotype has ten or more counts. The genes are TRBV5-1 and TRBJ2-1; 8 bases fit TRBD1. The ends lost 5 bases at V and 7 bases at J; junction bases unmatched: 17. This CDR3 region has 17 residues. Germline V CDR1 and CDR2: SGHRS, YFSETQ. CDR3 sequence reads: CASSRFGQGAISNEQFF. DNA of the CDR3: TGCGCCAGCAGTCGGTTCGGCCAGGGGGCTATCTCGAATGAGCAGTTCTTC.